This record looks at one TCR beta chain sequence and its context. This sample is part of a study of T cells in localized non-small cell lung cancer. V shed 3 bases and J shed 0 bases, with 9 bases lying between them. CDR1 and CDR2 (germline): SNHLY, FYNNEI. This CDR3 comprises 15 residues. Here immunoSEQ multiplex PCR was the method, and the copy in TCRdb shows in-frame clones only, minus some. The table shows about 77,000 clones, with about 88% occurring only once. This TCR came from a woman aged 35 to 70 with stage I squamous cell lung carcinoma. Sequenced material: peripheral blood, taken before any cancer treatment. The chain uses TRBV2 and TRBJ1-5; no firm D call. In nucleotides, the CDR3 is TGTGCCAGCAGTGATGGAACAGTTAGCAATCAGCCCCAGCATTTT. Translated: CASSDGTVSNQPQHF.